The 16 T cell receptor beta chains below were found in one sample sequenced in a study of Ad26.COV2.S vaccination and SARS-CoV-2 variants. TCRdb's table, derived via immunoSEQ multiplex PCR, lists solely in-frame clones and lacks some. The sample lists about 400,000 clones, roughly 90% occurring once. Described treatment: over 15 received Ad26.COV2.S at low or high dose, single or two shots; several received placebo; per-sample allocation not given. Specimens were obtained on day 63 following the first vaccine or placebo injection. The sequencing here drew on peripheral blood, taken in a trial of Ad26.COV2.S vaccine versus placebo. The receptors derive from a person aged 18 to 65 who received the Ad26.COV2.S COVID-19 vaccine or a placebo.

The rearrangement uses TRBV10-3 and TRBJ2-7; tentatively, D is TRBD1 (5 bases). V was clipped by 6 bases and J by 4 bases, with 10 bases between them. The CDR3 is 12 residues long. CDR1 is ENHRY, CDR2 SYGVKD, per germline. The CDR3 DNA follows: TGTGCCATCAGAACCAGGGCGTACGAGCAGTACTTC. Translating gives CAIRTRAYEQYF.

J is TRBJ2-2 and V is TRBV6-5; D might be TRBD1 (5 bases). The CDR3 contains 14 residues. Germline values: CDR1 MNHEY, CDR2 SVGAGI. V lost 6 bases to trimming and J lost 8 bases, with 16 bases between them. The CDR3 nucleotides are TGTGCCAGCAGGAAAACGGCCCGGACAGGGGAGCTGTTTTTT. Translation: CASRKTARTGELFF.

The chain combines TRBV5-5 with TRBJ1-5; TRBD1 might be the D (5 bases). Germline CDR1 and CDR2: SGHKS and YYEKEE (reference sequence). There are 15 residues in the CDR3. Trimming removed 1 base from V and 4 bases from J, with 12 bases in between. The CDR3 spells CASSLQGTGNQPQHF. Written as DNA, the CDR3 is TGTGCCAGCAGCTTGCAGGGAACCGGAAATCAGCCCCAGCATTTT.

This clone is a singleton in its sample. The chain joins TRBV6-5 to TRBJ2-7; D unclear. Germline V CDR1 and CDR2: MNHEY, SVGAGI. V lost 6 bases to trimming and J lost 2 bases, with 11 bases between them. CDR3 size: 13 residues. The DNA of the CDR3 is TGTGCCAGCAGCCCAAGCAGCACCTACGAGCAGTACTTC. Translation gives CASSPSSTYEQYF.

The genes are TRBV6-2 or TRBV6-3 and TRBJ1-4, with a weak D call TRBD1 (6 bases). Germline-derived CDR1 and CDR2 are MNHEY and SVGEGT. Deletions cut 3 bases from V and 5 bases from J, with 19 bases between. The CDR3 contains 17 residues. CDR3 protein: CASSYGLGGRRNEKLFF. The CDR3 nucleotides read TGTGCCAGCAGTTATGGACTAGGGGGACGGAGAAATGAAAAACTGTTTTTT.

The rearrangement joins TRBV7-2 to TRBJ1-5; D is perhaps TRBD1 (5 bases). This CDR3 has 14 residues. V was cut by 5 bases and J by 9 bases, with 17 bases left in between. Per the germline V gene, CDR1 is SGHTA and CDR2 is FQGNSA. This CDR3 reads CASSRGGSLGPQHF. The CDR3 DNA is TGTGCCAGCAGCCGTGGGGGGTCCTTAGGGCCCCAGCATTTT.

This sequence joins TRBV10-3 and TRBJ1-1; D gene unclear. Germline values: CDR1 ENHRY, CDR2 SYGVKD. The CDR3 is 13 amino acids. Between the trimmed V and J ends, which lost 2 bases and 4 bases, there was a span of 8 bases. CDR3 coding DNA: TGTGCCATCAGTGAGCGTCCGGGCACTGAAGCTTTCTTT. This codes for CAISERPGTEAFF.

This chain links TRBV7-3 with TRBJ1-2, with D unresolved. CDR3 size: 18 residues. Germline V lookup: CDR1 SGHTA, CDR2 FQGTGA. Trimming left V 0 bases short and J 1 base short, with 18 bases between. The CDR3 reads CASSLTGGSRAVNYGYTF. Here the CDR3 DNA reads TGTGCCAGCAGCTTAACTGGAGGGTCACGGGCGGTTAACTATGGCTACACCTTC.

The rearrangement links TRBV6-1 to TRBJ1-1; D gene uncertain. The germline V and J ends were trimmed by 3 bases and 1 base, with 15 bases remaining between them. Germline assignment: CDR1 MNHNS and CDR2 SASEGT. This CDR3 comprises 16 residues. The CDR3 loop reads CASSDVMLPSNTEAFF. The CDR3 DNA is TGTGCCAGCAGTGACGTAATGCTCCCTTCGAACACTGAAGCTTTCTTT.

The CDR3 DNA is TGTGCCAGCAGCGTAGTGGTAGCGGGGGACCTCTCCTACGAGCAGTACTTC. This translates into CASSVVVAGDLSYEQYF. V usage is TRBV9 and J usage is TRBJ2-7; 9 nucleotides align to TRBD2. The J segment lost 0 bases and the V segment lost 0 bases, leaving 7 bases of the junction unmatched. The CDR3 consists of 17 residues. Per the germline V gene, CDR1 is SGDLS and CDR2 is YYNGEE.

The chain uses TRBV13 and TRBJ2-7; a weak D match, TRBD2 (6 bases). The germline CDR1 and CDR2 sequences are PRHDT and FYEKMQ (reference sequence). This CDR3 is built from 14 residues. Between the trimmed V and J ends, which lost 5 bases and 5 bases, there was a span of 16 bases. CDR3 region: CASSGGDQLHEQYF. CDR3 nucleotide sequence: TGTGCCAGCAGCGGAGGGGACCAGCTGCACGAGCAGTACTTC.

This chain links TRBV9 with TRBJ1-5; D not resolved. The CDR3 spans 15 residues. Trimming left V 0 bases short and J 8 bases short, with 15 bases between. Germline V CDR1 and CDR2: SGDLS, YYNGEE. The CDR3, as DNA: TGTGCCAGCAGCGTAGGGGCTGCCTTCCGAGAGCCCCAGCATTTT. Translating gives CASSVGAAFREPQHF.

This clone appeared once. This chain links TRBV9 with TRBJ1-1; maybe TRBD1 (5 bases). Per the germline V gene, CDR1 is SGDLS and CDR2 is YYNGEE. V was trimmed by 4 bases and J by 6 bases, leaving 16 bases between them. This CDR3 region has 14 residues. The CDR3 coding sequence is TGTGCCAGCAGCCCATATACAGGACTTCCTGAAGCTTTCTTT. The encoded protein is CASSPYTGLPEAFF.

The J gene is TRBJ1-4, the V gene TRBV5-6; D gene uncertain. The ends were cut back, 4 bases at V and 5 bases at J, with 15 bases in the middle. Germline V lookup: CDR1 SGHDT, CDR2 YYEEEE. This CDR3 spans 15 amino acids. CDR3 sequence: CASSRVGTINEKLFF. CDR3 sequence (DNA): TGTGCCAGCAGCCGGGTGGGAACCATAAATGAAAAACTGTTTTTT.

J is TRBJ1-5 and V is TRBV28, with D maybe TRBD1 (5 bases). The CDR3 spans 15 residues. Trimming left V 1 base short and J 4 bases short, with 11 bases between. Looked up from germline, CDR1 is MDHEN and CDR2 is SYDVKM. In DNA, the CDR3 is TGTGCCAGCAGTTTATACCGGGGGTCTAATCAGCCCCAGCATTTT. It codes for CASSLYRGSNQPQHF. Drawing the rest from reference TRBV28 and TRBJ1-5, the complete variable domain is DVKVTQSSRYLVKRTGEKVFLECVQDMDHENMFWYRQDPGLGLRLIYFSYDVKMKEKGDIPEGYSVSREKKERFSLILESASTNQTSMYLCASSLYRGSNQPQHFGDGTRLSIL.

The chain recombines TRBV3-1 (or the pseudogene TRBV3-2) with TRBJ2-2, with 9 bases aligning to TRBD1. J gave up 1 base and V 5 bases, and 5 bases lay outside the gene matches. Per the germline V gene, CDR1 is LGHDT and CDR2 is YNNKEL (reference sequence). The CDR3 runs to 16 residues. Here the CDR3 DNA reads TGTGCCAGCAGCAAGAGACAGGGGGAGAACACCGGGGAGCTGTTTTTT. Translated, it gives CASSKRQGENTGELFF.